A selection of T cell receptor beta chains follows, all from one sample in a study of primary melanoma T cells and metastatic recurrence. The table came from immunoSEQ multiplex PCR; TCRdb's copy has only in-frame clones and leaves some out. The sample lists 280 or so clones; 68% were seen once. What was sequenced was melanoma tumor tissue. These receptors were taken from a human donor with melanoma. CDR3s include the opening cysteine and the closing phenylalanine or tryptophan. The size field is filled for only some rows; it gives once, few, many or a size class.

size	J	V	CDR3
NA	TRBJ1-5	TRBV6-8	CASSDGPGNQPQHF
NA	TRBJ2-1	TRBV10-2	CASSVVANEQFF
NA	TRBJ2-2	TRBV5-1	CASSFPQNTGELFF
once	TRBJ2-7	TRBV23-1	CASSPGQGAYEQYF
few	TRBJ2-3	TRBV29-1	CSVDRTFGDTQYF
NA	TRBJ1-1	TRBV19	CASSIYEGGTEAFF
NA	TRBJ1-1	TRBV28	CASSLSRTVNTEAFF
NA	TRBJ2-1	TRBV28	CASSLSGSYNEQFF
few	TRBJ1-4	TRBV19	CASSGRKGEKLFF
NA	TRBJ1-5	TRBV28	CASSSMTVLGNQPQHF
once	TRBJ2-3	TRBV5-1	CASSPPRGTSMTDTQYF
NA	TRBJ2-7	TRBV11-3	CASSLPREGLYEQYF
NA	TRBJ2-1	TRBV11-3	CASSTLAGGYNEQFF
NA	TRBJ2-6	TRBV6-8	CASNKGGPSGANVLTF
NA	TRBJ2-5	TRBV15	CATSRAWVAGGNLNEARETQYF
NA	TRBJ1-5	TRBV18	CASSPRVDSRQPQHF
NA	TRBJ1-4	TRBV6-8	CASSQNRDRKLFF
NA	TRBJ2-1	TRBV19	CASSIGRNEQFF
few	TRBJ2-7	TRBV11-3	CASSFLNSPYEQYF
NA	TRBJ2-7	TRBV19	CASSGTSGSNEQYF
few	TRBJ2-2	TRBV18	CASSRQGTVGNTGELFF
NA	TRBJ2-7	TRBV18	CASSRSGSSYEQYF
few	TRBJ1-2	TRBV18	CASSPEAGWHYGYTF
NA	TRBJ2-7	TRBV29-1	CSAGVMGAYEQYF
few	TRBJ2-3	TRBV11-3	CASSLGTSGTDTQYF
NA	TRBJ2-7	TRBV28	CASSLLLVAGAYEQYF
NA	TRBJ2-7	TRBV5-1	CASSFRSEFERPYEQYF
NA	TRBJ2-7	TRBV15	CATSRGGTSGRAADEQYF
NA	TRBJ1-2	TRBV29-1	CSARDRDYGYTF
NA	TRBJ2-1	TRBV6-8	CASGAGYSYNEQFF
once	TRBJ1-2	TRBV6-8	CASTKWRGGSKFYGYTF
NA	TRBJ2-7	TRBV29-1	CSVEGGAGDFEQYF
NA	TRBJ2-4	TRBV6-8	CAISPGTGGTNLAKNIQYF
once	TRBJ2-6	TRBV6-8	CASSYRLAGGLGSGANVLTF
NA	TRBJ1-3	TRBV28	CASSSTVSGNTIYF
NA	TRBJ2-2	TRBV23-1	CASSQGFPPGGGTTGELFF
NA	TRBJ2-2	TRBV19	CASSIRTFTGELFF
NA	TRBJ2-2	TRBV10-2	CASSEYPITGELFF
NA	TRBJ2-3	TRBV18	CASSSLAGSSTDTQYF
NA	TRBJ1-1	TRBV23-1	CASSQDSQGLPEAFF
NA	TRBJ2-1	TRBV19	CASSIGPASGSLFF
NA	TRBJ2-1	TRBV4-1	CASSQADGTSGEQFF
few	TRBJ1-5	TRBV6-8	CASSYGGFQPQHF
NA	TRBJ2-5	TRBV6-8	CASRPPGRGSQETQYF
NA	TRBJ2-1	TRBV11-3	CASSLLVGSYEQFF
few	TRBJ2-7	TRBV19	CASSIGQFYEQYF
NA	TRBJ2-3	TRBV19	CASSTTGFSDTQYF
NA	TRBJ1-3	TRBV10-2	CASSEGDGSGNTIYF
NA	TRBJ2-1	TRBV15	CATSRDYFRDYYYNEQFF
once	TRBJ2-3	TRBV28	CASSPTGRTDTQYF